The 20 T cell receptor beta chains given below trace back to one sample, sequenced in a study of OX40 agonist ivuxolimab in advanced cancers. TCRdb keeps only in-frame clones here, not all; method: immunoSEQ multiplex PCR. The sample comprises 60,000 to 85,000 clones, 65% to 90% of which are singletons, and 1.4% to 1.5% rests with the top ten. The sequencing used CD4+ or CD8+ T cells sorted from blood, collected in a trial of the OX40 agonist ivuxolimab. Receptor source: an adult with an advanced solid tumor such as melanoma, head and neck, liver or kidney cancer.

This chain links TRBV6-6 with TRBJ1-4, with 7 bases aligning to TRBD1. Trimming cost V 2 bases and J 3 bases; bases outside gene matches: 6. This CDR3 has 16 residues. Looked up from germline, CDR1 is MNHNY and CDR2 is SVGAGI (reference sequence). CDR3 in amino acids: CASSYLRGQSNEKLFF. CDR3 nucleotide sequence: TGTGCCAGCAGTTACCTCCGGGGACAGTCTAATGAAAAACTGTTTTTT.

In its sample, this clone was seen a few times. The rearrangement links TRBV15 to TRBJ1-4, with TRBD1 as a possible D gene (5 bases). The CDR3 totals 18 residues. In germline, CDR1 is LNHNV, CDR2 YYDKDF (reference sequence). V lost 5 bases and J 0 bases, leaving 19 bases between the germline ends. CDR3 nucleotides: TGTGCCACCAGCCTCGGTCCAGGGAGTACCGCAACTAATGAAAAACTGTTTTTT. Translating it yields CATSLGPGSTATNEKLFF. The full variable domain, completed using reference TRBV15 and TRBJ1-4, is DAMVIQNPRYQVTQFGKPVTLSCSQTLNHNVMYWYQQKSSQAPKLLFHYYDKDFNNEADTPDNFQSRRPNTSFCFLDIRSPGLGDTAMYLCATSLGPGSTATNEKLFFGSGTQLSVL.

The gene calls are TRBV10-1 and TRBJ2-1, with TRBD2 matching 7 bases. The CDR3 loop spans 15 amino acids. The V gene's germline CDR1 is WNHNN and CDR2 SYGVQD (reference sequence). V lost 6 bases and J lost 5; bases outside the gene matches: 10. DNA for the CDR3: TGCGCCAGCAGCGACTGGGGGGGTGTAGACAATGAGCAGTTCTTC. Encoded protein: CASSDWGGVDNEQFF.

The CDR3 coding sequence is TGTGCCAGCAGTCCTCCGGGGGGGGCGCGAACCCTCCACTTT. Translated, it gives CASSPPGGARTLHF. The chain employs TRBV6-5 and TRBJ1-6; maybe TRBD1 (6 bases). The CDR3 is 14 amino acids. Germline loops: CDR1 MNHEY, CDR2 SVGAGI. V was trimmed by 5 bases and J by 14 bases, leaving 19 bases between them.

The CDR3 DNA reads TGTGCCAGCAGGGACAGTTTGAACACTGAAGCTTTCTTT. Translation: CASRDSLNTEAFF. The chain carries TRBV6-4 and TRBJ1-1, with TRBD1 as a possible D gene (6 bases). From germline, CDR1 is MRHNA and CDR2 SNTAGT. The CDR3 length is 13 residues. V was pared by 6 bases and J by 0 bases, with 8 bases between.

The rearrangement links TRBV6-1 to TRBJ1-6; the match to TRBD1 covers 8 bases. CDR1 is MNHNS, CDR2 SASEGT, per germline. The ends lost 3 bases at V and 7 bases at J; junction bases unmatched: 8. The CDR3 covers 16 residues. The CDR3 DNA reads as TGTGCCAGCAGTGAGATCCCCAGGGGGCTGAATTCACCCCTCCACTTT. Amino acid sequence: CASSEIPRGLNSPLHF.

The CDR3 nucleotides read TGCGCCTCCCAGGGGTCCGGGGCCAACGTCCTGACTTTC. It encodes CASQGSGANVLTF. The rearrangement joins TRBV5-1 to TRBJ2-6; possibly TRBD1 for D (6 bases). Germline CDR1 SGHRS, CDR2 YFSETQ. The CDR3 totals 13 residues. V was shortened by 10 bases and J by 4 bases, with 12 bases between the two germline ends.

The chain has TRBV5-6 and TRBJ2-7; tentative D call: TRBD1 (7 bases). From germline, CDR1 is SGHDT and CDR2 YYEEEE. The V end was cut by 1 base, the J end by 3 bases, with 8 bases between. The CDR3 covers 13 residues. This CDR3 is CASSLQGGYEQYF. CDR3 bases: TGTGCCAGCAGCTTGCAGGGGGGCTACGAGCAGTACTTC.

The rearrangement uses TRBV6-1 and TRBJ2-1, with no clear D. V shed 7 bases and J shed 9 bases, with 13 bases lying between them. Germline values: CDR1 MNHNS, CDR2 SASEGT. The CDR3 totals 12 residues. The CDR3 region has the DNA TGTGCCAGCATTTGGTCGGTAGGTGAGCAGTTCTTC. Its translation is CASIWSVGEQFF.

V and J are TRBV28 and TRBJ1-2, with no clear D. The CDR3 runs 16 residues. Germline V gene sequence: CDR1 MDHEN, CDR2 SYDVKM. V was trimmed by 5 bases and J by 1 base, leaving 17 bases between them. CDR3 DNA: TGTGCCAGCAGTCATCGTTCCGGACGGCGTAACTATGGCTACACCTTC. Amino acid sequence: CASSHRSGRRNYGYTF.

The genes are TRBV6-1 and TRBJ2-6; either TRBD1 or TRBD2 may fit D (5 bases each). The CDR3 sequence is 18 residues long. The germline V gene has CDR1 MNHNS and CDR2 SASEGT. V lost 4 bases, J lost 0 bases, and 16 bases lay in between. The CDR3 reads CASSVGVLLSSGANVLTF. CDR3 DNA sequence: TGTGCCAGCAGTGTGGGGGTATTACTAAGCTCTGGGGCCAACGTCCTGACTTTC.

The chain carries TRBV4-1 and TRBJ1-4, with D perhaps matching TRBD1 (6 bases). The V gene's germline CDR1 is MGHRA and CDR2 YSYEKL. This CDR3 region has 19 residues. Trimming stripped 8 bases from V and 0 bases from J, with 25 bases between. CDR3 in amino acids: CASQEQGRRTRSTNEKLFF. The CDR3 coding sequence is TGCGCCAGCCAAGAACAGGGCCGTCGGACGCGGTCAACTAATGAAAAACTGTTTTTT.

The J gene is TRBJ2-4, the V gene TRBV7-2; tentative D call: TRBD2 (6 bases). The CDR3 runs to 15 residues. V lost 7 bases and J 2 bases, leaving 15 bases between the germline ends. The germline V gene has CDR1 SGHTA and CDR2 FQGNSA. The CDR3 sequence is CASTPGGGSKNIQYF. The CDR3 DNA reads TGTGCCAGCACCCCCGGGGGAGGATCCAAAAACATTCAGTACTTC. The variable domain in full, with the rest retrieved from reference TRBV7-2 and TRBJ2-4, is GAGVSQSPSNKVTEKGKDVELRCDPISGHTALYWYRQSLGQGLEFLIYFQGNSAPDKSGLPSDRFSAERTGGSVSTLTIQRTQQEDSAVYLCASTPGGGSKNIQYFGAGTRLSVL.

This rearrangement joins TRBV2 to TRBJ1-2; 9 nucleotides line up with TRBD1. CDR3 length: 15 residues. Per germline, CDR1 SNHLY and CDR2 FYNNEI. With 3 bases clipped from V and 4 bases from J, the junction kept 6 bases outside the gene matches. The CDR3 DNA is TGTGCCAGCAGTGAGGCCGGGACAGGGATCTATGGCTACACCTTC. This codes for CASSEAGTGIYGYTF.

This chain uses TRBV19 with TRBJ2-6, with 9 bases identical to TRBD1. J was trimmed by 1 base and V by 8 bases; bases with no gene match: 9. The germline V gene encodes CDR1 LNHDA and CDR2 SQIVND (reference sequence). The CDR3 is 17 residues long. CDR3 DNA: TGTGCCAGTCAACCGGACAGGGGCGGGTCTGGGGCCAACGTCCTGACTTTC. Its protein is CASQPDRGGSGANVLTF.

The chain carries TRBV5-1 and TRBJ1-1, with 7 bases that match TRBD1. The CDR3 runs 13 residues. Trimming removed 2 bases from V and 6 bases from J; junction bases left unmatched: 4. In germline, CDR1 is SGHRS, CDR2 YFSETQ. The CDR3 protein is CASSFTGVPEAFF. The CDR3 nucleotides read TGCGCCAGCAGCTTTACAGGGGTCCCTGAAGCTTTCTTT.

The chain is built from TRBV5-1 and TRBJ1-1; D might be TRBD1 (5 bases). The CDR3 loop spans 15 amino acids. Germline assignment: CDR1 SGHRS and CDR2 YFSETQ. Trimming cost V 4 bases and J 0 bases, with 13 bases left between them. CDR3 nucleotide sequence: TGCGCCAGCAGCCGCTGGGACGCCTTGAACACTGAAGCTTTCTTT. As protein: CASSRWDALNTEAFF.

This chain connects TRBV19 to TRBJ2-7; D unresolved. V lost 0 bases and J 3 bases, leaving 18 bases between the germline ends. CDR3 size: 17 residues. The germline V gene encodes CDR1 LNHDA and CDR2 SQIVND (reference sequence). The CDR3 DNA reads TGTGCCAGTAGTATAGAATCGACTCGGATGGGAAGCTACGAGCAGTACTTC. Amino acids: CASSIESTRMGSYEQYF.

The gene calls are TRBV7-2 and TRBJ2-1; D is undetermined. With 4 bases removed from V and 7 bases from J, the gap between germline ends came to 5 bases. The CDR3 covers 11 residues. In germline, CDR1 is SGHTA, CDR2 FQGNSA. The CDR3 protein is CASSSRNEQFF. In DNA, the CDR3 is TGTGCCAGCAGCTCTCGGAATGAGCAGTTCTTC.

This chain links TRBV13 with TRBJ2-7; D gene uncertain. This CDR3 region has 12 residues. CDR1 is PRHDT, CDR2 FYEKMQ, per germline (reference sequence). The V end lost 4 bases, the J end lost 13 bases, and 17 bases lay between the germline ends. CDR3 protein: CASSSTRRFTYF. As DNA, the CDR3 is TGTGCCAGCAGCTCCACTCGCCGCTTTACATACTTC.